This T cell receptor beta chain was sequenced in a study of blood T cell repertoires in COVID-19. Data came from immunoSEQ multiplex PCR; TCRdb stores just in-frame clones and leaves some out. The sample contains almost 200,000 clones, roughly nine tenths of which appear only once. The receptor comes from a woman in her sixties or seventies with acute or convalescent COVID-19. Sequenced material: peripheral blood.

The DNA for the CDR3 is TGTGCCAGCAGCTTAGGTCAGACATCTGGGGCCAACGTCCTGACTTTC. This gives the protein CASSLGQTSGANVLTF. The rearrangement links TRBV11-3 to TRBJ2-6; D is undetermined. The CDR3 runs 16 residues. Trimming shortened V by 1 base and J by 1 base, and 8 bases separated the two germline ends. Germline CDR1 is SGHNT and CDR2 is YENEEA. The full variable domain, rest sourced from reference TRBV11-3 and TRBJ2-6, is EAGVVQSPRYKIIEKKQPVAFWCNPISGHNTLYWYLQNLGQGPELLIRYENEEAVDDSQLPKDRFSAERLKGVDSTLKIQPAELGDSAVYLCASSLGQTSGANVLTFGAGSRLTVL.